Below are 19 T cell receptor beta chains sequenced from a single sample in a study of CD8+ T cells in alopecia areata. Reverse transcription of extracted RNA yielded cDNA, which provided the sequencing template. Generated by immunoSEQ multiplex PCR, the TCRdb table keeps only in-frame clones and is missing some. The table records fewer than 250,000 clones, less than 45% of them present only once. Stated treatment: oral pan-JAK inhibitor, 5-10 mg twice daily. This specimen consisted of CD4+ T cells sorted from blood, obtained between weeks 36 and 40, from a patient treated with tofacitinib. Receptor source: a human donor with alopecia areata.

The chain links TRBV7-2 to TRBJ1-2, with D perhaps TRBD1 (5 bases). Germline V lookup: CDR1 SGHTA, CDR2 FQGNSA. CDR3 size: 13 residues. The ends were cut back, 7 bases at V and 6 bases at J, with 15 bases in the middle. The CDR3 DNA reads TGTGCCAGCACCACCCAGAGACAGAATGGCTACACCTTC. It codes for CASTTQRQNGYTF.

CDR3 sequence reads: CASSRVQGYTEAFF. The CDR3 DNA reads as TGTGCCAGCAGCCGAGTACAGGGATACACTGAAGCTTTCTTT. The chain joins TRBV9 to TRBJ1-1; maybe TRBD1 (6 bases). The germline CDR1 and CDR2 sequences are SGDLS and YYNGEE. CDR3 size: 14 residues. Trimming stripped 4 bases from V and 3 bases from J, with 13 bases between.

The chain joins TRBV5-1 to TRBJ2-7; D call uncertain. CDR1 is SGHRS, CDR2 YFSETQ, per germline. V lost 0 bases and J 2 bases, leaving 9 bases between the germline ends. The CDR3 is made up of 14 amino acids. The CDR3 loop is CASSLGATTYEQYF. The CDR3 nucleotides read TGCGCCAGCAGCTTGGGAGCAACCACCTACGAGCAGTACTTC. Full variable domain (missing parts from reference TRBV5-1 and TRBJ2-7): KAGVTQTPRYLIKTRGQQVTLSCSPISGHRSVSWYQQTPGQGLQFLFEYFSETQRNKGNFPGRFSGRQFSNSRSEMNVSTLELGDSALYLCASSLGATTYEQYFGPGTRLTVT.

This clone was recorded a few times. The chain links TRBV9 to TRBJ1-1; 9 bases map to TRBD1. The CDR3 sequence is 13 residues long. V was pared by 7 bases and J by 0 bases, with 1 base of the junction left unmatched. The germline V gene encodes CDR1 SGDLS and CDR2 YYNGEE. The CDR3 is CASGTGLNTEAFF. CDR3 DNA: TGTGCCAGCGGGACAGGGTTGAACACTGAAGCTTTCTTT.

This chain links TRBV10-3 with TRBJ2-3; D may be TRBD1 (5 bases). There are 14 residues in the CDR3. V was trimmed by 11 bases and J by 4 bases, leaving 19 bases between them. CDR1 is ENHRY and CDR2 is SYGVKD in the germline V gene. The CDR3 is CALRPATEADTQYF. The CDR3 region has the DNA TGTGCCCTACGGCCGGCGACAGAAGCAGATACGCAGTATTTT.

The rearrangement links TRBV4-1 to TRBJ2-1, with 9 bases matching TRBD2. The V gene's germline CDR1 is MGHRA and CDR2 YSYEKL. The V segment lost 5 bases and the J segment 7 bases; nucleotides outside the gene matches: 12. This CDR3 comprises 16 residues. CDR3 sequence reads: CASSRPGLAPGNEQFF. CDR3 sequence (DNA): TGCGCCAGCAGCAGACCGGGACTAGCTCCTGGAAATGAGCAGTTCTTC.

The chain is built from TRBV10-3 and TRBJ2-5, with D perhaps given as TRBD1 or TRBD2 (5 bases each). Germline V gene lookup returns CDR1 ENHRY and CDR2 SYGVKD. Trimming shortened V by 5 bases and J by 5 bases, and 15 bases separated the two germline ends. The CDR3 runs 14 residues. CDR3 protein: CAISKGESSETQYF. CDR3 nucleotide sequence: TGTGCCATCAGTAAAGGGGAGTCAAGCGAGACCCAGTACTTC.

The V and J genes are TRBV5-1 and TRBJ2-3; D uncertain. Germline values: CDR1 SGHRS, CDR2 YFSETQ. The CDR3 extends over 15 amino acids. V was shortened by 4 bases and J by 4 bases, with 16 bases between the two germline ends. The DNA of the CDR3 is TGCGCCAGCAGCCCGGACCCCCGGTCCGCAGATACGCAGTATTTT. Its protein product is CASSPDPRSADTQYF.

The chain combines TRBV5-1 with TRBJ1-1; D may be TRBD1 (5 bases). Germline lookup yields CDR1 SGHRS and CDR2 YFSETQ. The length of the CDR3 is 14 residues. The ends were cut back, 2 bases at V and 0 bases at J, with 8 bases in the middle. CDR3 nucleotide sequence: TGCGCCAGCAGCTTCGACAGAATGAACACTGAAGCTTTCTTT. It is translated as CASSFDRMNTEAFF.

This clone turned up a few times. The chain recombines TRBV7-9 with TRBJ2-1; 12 bases match TRBD2. The CDR3 contains 15 residues. The J segment lost 4 bases and the V segment lost 7 bases, leaving 5 bases of the junction unmatched. Looked up from germline, CDR1 is SEHNR and CDR2 is FQNEAQ (reference sequence). The CDR3 sequence: CASTTSGRQYNEQFF. The CDR3 nucleotides read TGTGCCAGCACCACTAGCGGGAGGCAGTACAATGAGCAGTTCTTC.

The chain combines TRBV15 with TRBJ2-7; 7 bases are shared with TRBD1. The J segment lost 1 base and the V segment lost 0 bases, leaving 6 bases of the junction unmatched. Germline lookup yields CDR1 LNHNV and CDR2 YYDKDF (reference sequence). This CDR3 is built from 16 residues. The CDR3 region is CATSREETGNSYEQYF. Written as DNA, the CDR3 is TGTGCCACCAGCAGAGAAGAGACAGGGAATTCCTACGAGCAGTACTTC.

Here the CDR3 DNA reads TGTGCCAGCAGCGTCGGGACAGGGGGCCCACACTCTGGGGCCAACGTCCTGACTTTC. This codes for CASSVGTGGPHSGANVLTF. V gene TRBV5-4 combines with J gene TRBJ2-6, with TRBD1 identical over 12 bases. Trimming cost V 4 bases and J 0 bases; bases outside gene matches: 8. CDR3 length equals 19 residues. CDR1 and CDR2 (germline): SGHNT, YYREEE (reference sequence).

The V and J genes are TRBV29-1 and TRBJ2-1, with D possibly matching TRBD1 (5 bases). The CDR3 loop spans 11 amino acids. The germline V gene has CDR1 SQVTM and CDR2 ANQGSEA. The V and J ends lost 7 bases and 5 bases respectively, with 9 bases between them. CDR3 protein: CSGGQNNEQFF. The CDR3 coding sequence is TGCAGCGGAGGACAAAACAATGAGCAGTTCTTC.

J is TRBJ2-5 and V is TRBV29-1; D is perhaps TRBD2 (5 bases). The CDR3 is made up of 15 amino acids. CDR1 SQVTM and CDR2 ANQGSEA come from the germline V gene. Trimming took off 0 bases at V and 5 bases at J, with 16 bases between the two ends. CDR3 protein: CSVEDPVRVRETQYF. The CDR3 coding sequence is TGCAGCGTTGAAGATCCCGTGCGGGTCAGGGAGACCCAGTACTTC. Drawing the rest from reference TRBV29-1 and TRBJ2-5, the complete variable domain is SAVISQKPSRDICQRGTSLTIQCQVDSQVTMMFWYRQQPGQSLTLIATANQGSEATYESGFVIDKFPISRPNLTFSTLTVSNMSPEDSSIYLCSVEDPVRVRETQYFGPGTRLLVL.

This clone has a handful of counts. This sequence joins TRBV29-1 and TRBJ2-7, with TRBD2 matching over 7 bases. The length of the CDR3 is 12 residues. Trimming removed 5 bases from V and 2 bases from J; junction bases left unmatched: 3. Germline CDR1 and CDR2: SQVTM and ANQGSEA. The CDR3 sequence is CSVTSDAYEQYF. CDR3 sequence (DNA): TGCAGCGTTACTAGCGATGCCTACGAGCAGTACTTC.

This clone was counted between two and nine times. V usage is TRBV18 and J usage is TRBJ1-5; D remains ambiguous. Trimming removed 3 bases at V and 12 bases at J, with 18 bases between. The CDR3 sequence is 14 residues long. Looked up from germline, CDR1 is KGHSH and CDR2 is LQKENI. CDR3 region: CASSPRQEIIFQHF. The CDR3 region has the DNA TGTGCCAGCTCACCCCGGCAAGAAATCATTTTCCAGCATTTT.

The chain uses TRBV7-9 and TRBJ2-5; TRBD1 aligns across 7 bases. Germline CDR1 and CDR2: SEHNR and FQNEAQ (reference sequence). V dropped 2 bases and J dropped 4; count of bases not matched to a gene: 4. The CDR3 sequence is 14 residues long. DNA of the CDR3: TGTGCCAGCAGCTTAAGGCGACAGGGAGAGACCCAGTACTTC. Protein sequence: CASSLRRQGETQYF. The full variable domain, in which reference TRBV7-9 and TRBJ2-5 provide the parts outside the CDR3, is DTGVSQNPRHKITKRGQNVTFRCDPISEHNRLYWYRQTLGQGPEFLTYFQNEAQLEKSRLLSDRFSAERPKGSFSTLEIQRTEQGDSAMYLCASSLRRQGETQYFGPGTRLLVL.

This chain joins TRBV4-3 and TRBJ2-5, with 9 bases aligning to TRBD1. In germline, CDR1 is LGHNA, CDR2 YSLEER. CDR3 length: 15 residues. J lost 6 bases, V lost 1 base, and 6 bases had no gene match. The CDR3 region has the DNA TGCGCCAGCAGCCAAGTGGGACAGGGAGTAAAGACCCAGTACTTC. It yields the protein CASSQVGQGVKTQYF.

The table lists this clone with many counts. This chain joins TRBV11-2 and TRBJ2-1, with 7 bases that match TRBD2. Trimming at V came to 0 bases and at J to 6 bases, leaving 11 bases not matched to a gene. From germline, CDR1 is SGHAT and CDR2 FQNNGV. The CDR3 has 17 amino acids. CDR3 bases: TGTGCCAGCAGCTTAGAAGTTGGCGGGAGTCCTCGCAATGAGCAGTTCTTC. Amino acids: CASSLEVGGSPRNEQFF.